This TCR beta chain was captured by sequencing in a study of blood T cell repertoires in COVID-19. Study-wide context: The origin of the acute and convalescent COVID-19 samples was the United States, Italy and Spain.

The CDR3 covers 14 residues. Germline V gene sequence: CDR1 MNHEY, CDR2 SMNVEV (reference sequence). The V gene lost 3 bases and the J gene lost 8 bases, with 13 bases spanning the gap. Sequenced by immunoSEQ multiplex PCR; TCRdb stores in-frame clones only, minus some. The sample has about 210,000 clones, roughly 84% seen once. The receptor comes from a woman aged 25 to 39 who had been exposed to COVID-19. The J gene is TRBJ1-4, the V gene TRBV27, with a weak D call TRBD1 (5 bases). Sequences were obtained from PBMCs or T cells enriched from blood (not recorded which). The CDR3: CASSFPGRNEKLFF. CDR3 nucleotide sequence: TGTGCCAGCAGTTTTCCAGGGCGTAACGAAAAACTGTTTTTT.